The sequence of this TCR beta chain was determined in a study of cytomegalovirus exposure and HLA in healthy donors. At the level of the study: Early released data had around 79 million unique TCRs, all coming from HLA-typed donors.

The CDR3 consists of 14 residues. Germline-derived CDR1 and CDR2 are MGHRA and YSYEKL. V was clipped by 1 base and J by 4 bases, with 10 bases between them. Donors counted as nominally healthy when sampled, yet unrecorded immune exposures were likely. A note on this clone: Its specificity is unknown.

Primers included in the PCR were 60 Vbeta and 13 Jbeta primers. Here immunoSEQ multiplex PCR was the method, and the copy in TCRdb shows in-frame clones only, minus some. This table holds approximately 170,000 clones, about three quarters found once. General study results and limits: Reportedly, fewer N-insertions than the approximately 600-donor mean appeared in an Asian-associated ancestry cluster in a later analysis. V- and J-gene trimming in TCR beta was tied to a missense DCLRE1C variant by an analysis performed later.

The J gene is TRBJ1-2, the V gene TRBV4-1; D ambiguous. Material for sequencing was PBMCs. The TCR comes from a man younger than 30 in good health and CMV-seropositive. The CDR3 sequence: CASSQGIATYGYTF. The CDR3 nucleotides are TGCGCCAGCAGCCAAGGAATAGCTACCTATGGCTACACCTTC.